The entry below describes one T cell receptor (beta chain). Its specificity is not known. The PCR ran on 60 Vbeta and 13 Jbeta primers. Produced via immunoSEQ multiplex PCR; TCRdb's table is partial and in-frame only. In all, the sample yields more than 130,000 clones. Trimming took off 5 bases at V and 6 bases at J, with 11 bases between the two ends. The CDR3 has 14 residues. The germline V gene encodes CDR1 SGHTA and CDR2 FQGTGA. These data come from a study of cytomegalovirus exposure and HLA in healthy donors. The study's findings and limits: Presence/absence analyses treated sequencing depth as roughly uniform across donors. Later analysis associated a missense DCLRE1C variant with TCR beta V- and J-gene trimming.

Healthy bone marrow donors made up the donor group. Donors sampled were nominally healthy, though unrecorded immune exposures were likely. This clonotype was obtained from a man in his forties in good health and CMV-seronegative. Specimen: PBMCs. This sequence joins TRBV7-3 and TRBJ1-6; D is possibly TRBD1 (5 bases). The CDR3 DNA sequence: TGTGCCAGCAGCCGGGACTCCCTTAATTCACCCCTCCACTTT. Its protein is CASSRDSLNSPLHF.